This T cell receptor (beta chain) was identified during a study of PD-L1 blockade in urothelial cancer. As for the study in general: Patients initiated atezolizumab in about 2014 at 1,200 mg intravenously every 3 weeks.

TCRdb's copy holds only in-frame clones and misses some; the assay was immunoSEQ multiplex PCR. The sample carries about 90,000 clones, over 80% recorded once. As to time point: peripheral blood 6 weeks after treatment start. J lost 5 bases, V lost 5 bases, and 14 bases had no gene match. The germline V gene has CDR1 SEHNR and CDR2 FQNEAQ (reference sequence). This CDR3 has 17 amino acids. This rearrangement joins TRBV7-9 to TRBJ2-1; the match to TRBD2 covers 8 bases. This receptor was obtained from a man in his 70s with urothelial cancer. Sequenced here: PBMCs, sampled around atezolizumab (anti-PD-L1) treatment. The CDR3 nucleotides read TGTGCCAGCAGCCCCATAGGCAGCGGGAGTAGGAACAATGAGCAGTTCTTC. Its protein product is CASSPIGSGSRNNEQFF.